The clone carrying this T cell receptor (beta chain) was seen more than once but under ten times. Clones were sequenced by immunoSEQ multiplex PCR, and TCRdb holds only the in-frame ones, with some missing. Here the sample spans 250,000 to 350,000 clones, about 89% being singletons. This sample was included in a study of blood T cell repertoires in COVID-19. Study at large: Sites across the United States, Italy and Spain contributed samples from acute and convalescent COVID-19.

The receptor was derived from an older woman with acute or convalescent COVID-19. Input material: peripheral blood.

The CDR3 loop reads CASSLVGSGELFF. DNA of the CDR3: TGTGCCAGCAGCTTAGTGGGCTCCGGGGAGCTGTTTTTT. The V call is TRBV7-9, the J call TRBJ2-2; no clear D gene. Germline assignment: CDR1 SEHNR and CDR2 FQNEAQ (reference sequence). Trimming removed 1 base at V and 6 bases at J, with 6 bases between. There are 13 residues in the CDR3. The variable domain in full, completed from reference TRBV7-9 and TRBJ2-2, reads DTGVSQNPRHKITKRGQNVTFRCDPISEHNRLYWYRQTLGQGPEFLTYFQNEAQLEKSRLLSDRFSAERPKGSFSTLEIQRTEQGDSAMYLCASSLVGSGELFFGEGSRLTVL.